This T cell receptor beta chain was found in a study of OX40 agonist ivuxolimab in advanced cancers. Across the whole study: Patients were treated with ivuxolimab, an agonistic anti-OX40 (CD134) antibody.

The study, taken as a whole, reports: Expanded peripheral T-cell antigen specificity went undetermined. Clonal expansion from baseline to week 6 occurred in both CD4+ and CD8+ T cells. Averaged across samples, CD8+ T cells carried more expanded clones than CD4+ did.

The assay was immunoSEQ multiplex PCR, and TCRdb's table has in-frame clones only and misses some. The table includes about 60,000 clones, 84% detected once. V shed 5 bases and J 9 bases; nucleotides not matched to a gene: 6. In germline, CDR1 is SGHTA, CDR2 FQGNSA. CDR3 length: 14 residues. As for this clone: Its specificity is unknown.

The J gene is TRBJ2-1, the V gene TRBV7-2, with 11 bases identical to TRBD2. This sequence was found in an adult with an advanced solid tumor such as melanoma, head and neck, liver or kidney cancer. Sequenced here: CD4+ or CD8+ T cells sorted from blood, sampled in a trial of the OX40 agonist ivuxolimab. The CDR3 DNA sequence: TGTGCCAGCAGCCAACCCGGGACTAGCGGTGAGCAGTTCTTC. Translating gives CASSQPGTSGEQFF.